The next 18 T cell receptor beta chains were all read from a single sample in a study of OX40 agonist ivuxolimab in advanced cancers. Repertoires were generated with immunoSEQ multiplex PCR, while TCRdb's copy carries only in-frame clones and drops some. Here the sample spans about 77,000 clones, more than 90% being singletons. Specimen: CD4+ or CD8+ T cells sorted from blood, collected in a trial of the OX40 agonist ivuxolimab. These receptors all stem from an adult with an advanced solid tumor such as melanoma, head and neck, liver or kidney cancer.

The chain is built from TRBV6-5 and TRBJ2-5, with D perhaps TRBD1 or TRBD2 (5 bases each). Germline values: CDR1 MNHEY, CDR2 SVGAGI. CDR3 length equals 13 residues. Trimming took 7 bases from V and 5 from J, leaving 14 bases between them. Written as DNA, the CDR3 is TGTGCCAGCACCCGCTTGGGGGAGGAGACCCAGTACTTC. It yields the protein CASTRLGEETQYF.

This chain joins TRBV4-3 and TRBJ2-1, with TRBD2 matching over 11 bases. The germline CDR1 and CDR2 sequences are LGHNA and YSLEER. V shed 3 bases, J shed 3 bases, and the junction held 1 base outside the gene matches. This CDR3 contains 15 residues. In nucleotides, the CDR3 is TGCGCCAGCAGCCACGGGACTAGCGGCTACAATGAGCAGTTCTTC. It encodes CASSHGTSGYNEQFF.

This clone came up a few times. The chain carries TRBV20-1 and TRBJ2-1, with 9 nucleotides matching TRBD2. This CDR3 has 11 amino acids. Germline CDR1 is DFQATT and CDR2 is SNEGSKA (reference sequence). With 3 bases clipped from V and 15 bases from J, the junction kept 6 bases outside the gene matches. CDR3 in DNA: TGCAGTGCTAGGAGGACTAGCGTATTGTTCTTC. It yields the protein CSARRTSVLFF.

This chain uses TRBV7-2 with TRBJ2-3, with D possibly TRBD2 on 6 matching bases. V was cut by 2 bases and J by 6 bases, with 15 bases left in between. The CDR3 has 15 residues. Germline CDR1 is SGHTA and CDR2 is FQGNSA. CDR3 amino acids: CASSLIDAGSDTQYF. The CDR3 DNA reads as TGTGCCAGCAGCTTAATCGACGCGGGGAGTGATACGCAGTATTTT.

The chain employs TRBV18 and TRBJ1-5; D gene unclear. The CDR3 consists of 15 residues. Germline values: CDR1 KGHSH, CDR2 LQKENI. Trimming cost V 3 bases and J 6 bases, with 15 bases left between them. CDR3 sequence: CASSPPGRVGQPQHF. The CDR3 DNA reads TGTGCCAGCTCACCCCCCGGGAGGGTTGGTCAGCCCCAGCATTTT.

The V and J genes are TRBV11-2 and TRBJ2-5, with 9 positions matching TRBD2. In germline, CDR1 is SGHAT, CDR2 FQNNGV. This CDR3 contains 14 residues. V was clipped by 1 base and J by 9 bases; unmatched bases: 6. In DNA, the CDR3 is TGTGCCAGCAGCTTAGGTAGCGGGGGCAGGGCCCAGTACTTC. It translates to CASSLGSGGRAQYF.

The chain employs TRBV7-2 and TRBJ2-3; TRBD2 aligns across 12 bases. The CDR3 has 16 residues. The germline V gene encodes CDR1 SGHTA and CDR2 FQGNSA. The V gene end was trimmed by 2 bases and the J gene end by 9 bases; junction bases not matched to a gene: 9. The CDR3 reads CASSLSLAGGPNTQYF. The CDR3 DNA reads TGTGCCAGCAGCTTAAGTCTAGCGGGAGGGCCTAACACGCAGTATTTT.

The chain employs TRBV28 and TRBJ1-1; the D is unclear. CDR1 and CDR2 (germline): MDHEN, SYDVKM. The CDR3 is 13 amino acids. V gave up 5 bases and J gave up 1 base, with 8 bases separating them. CDR3 nucleotide sequence: TGTGCCAGCAGTCGGGGTACGAACACTGAAGCTTTCTTT. Amino acid sequence: CASSRGTNTEAFF. The full variable domain, rest sourced from reference TRBV28 and TRBJ1-1, is DVKVTQSSRYLVKRTGEKVFLECVQDMDHENMFWYRQDPGLGLRLIYFSYDVKMKEKGDIPEGYSVSREKKERFSLILESASTNQTSMYLCASSRGTNTEAFFGQGTRLTVV.

The chain couples TRBV11-3 to TRBJ2-1; possibly TRBD1 or TRBD2 for D (6 bases each). Trimming took 3 bases from V and 3 from J, leaving 9 bases between them. This CDR3 spans 14 amino acids. Germline loops: CDR1 SGHNT, CDR2 YENEEA. The CDR3 DNA reads as TGTGCCAGCAGCTTTGAGGGGGGCTACAATGAGCAGTTCTTC. This translates into CASSFEGGYNEQFF. Full variable domain (outside the CDR3, taken from reference TRBV11-3 and TRBJ2-1): EAGVVQSPRYKIIEKKQPVAFWCNPISGHNTLYWYLQNLGQGPELLIRYENEEAVDDSQLPKDRFSAERLKGVDSTLKIQPAELGDSAVYLCASSFEGGYNEQFFGPGTRLTVL.

The chain joins TRBV2 to TRBJ1-1; 7 nucleotides align to TRBD1. The junction had 5 bases not matched to a gene; V was cut back by 5 bases and J by 2 bases. The germline CDR1 and CDR2 sequences are SNHLY and FYNNEI. CDR3 length: 14 amino acids. CDR3 coding DNA: TGTGCCAGCAGTAAGACAGGGCCCAACACTGAAGCTTTCTTT. Its translation: CASSKTGPNTEAFF. Full variable domain (remainder filled in from reference TRBV2 and TRBJ1-1): EPEVTQTPSHQVTQMGQEVILRCVPISNHLYFYWYRQILGQKVEFLVSFYNNEISEKSEIFDDQFSVERPDGSNFTLKIRSTKLEDSAMYFCASSKTGPNTEAFFGQGTRLTVV.

J is TRBJ1-2 and V is TRBV27, with D maybe TRBD1 (6 bases). The CDR3 runs to 14 residues. V lost 8 bases and J lost 8, with 21 bases in between. Germline-derived CDR1 and CDR2 are MNHEY and SMNVEV (reference sequence). CDR3 region: CASGRQETRKGYTF. The CDR3, as DNA: TGTGCCAGCGGCCGACAGGAAACAAGAAAAGGCTACACCTTC.

This chain links TRBV28 with TRBJ2-3; 7 bases agree with TRBD2. With V trimmed by 9 bases and J by 4 bases, 10 bases remained unmatched. There are 14 residues in the CDR3. The germline CDR1 and CDR2 sequences are MDHEN and SYDVKM. CDR3 in DNA: TGTGCCAGTGTGGGGCGGGAGTTCTCAGATACGCAGTATTTT. Translation gives CASVGREFSDTQYF.

The chain combines TRBV28 with TRBJ1-1; no reliable D call. CDR1 and CDR2 from the germline V gene are MDHEN and SYDVKM. The CDR3 is 14 residues long. Trimming shortened V by 2 bases and J by 4 bases, and 11 bases separated the two germline ends. The CDR3, as DNA: TGTGCCAGCAGTTTACGCTTGCCAACCACTGAAGCTTTCTTT. This translates into CASSLRLPTTEAFF.

The genes are TRBV28 and TRBJ2-5; 7 positions match TRBD2. Germline CDR1 and CDR2: MDHEN and SYDVKM. This CDR3 spans 13 amino acids. V was pared by 6 bases and J by 4 bases, with 5 bases of the junction left unmatched. The CDR3 region is CASSRAGRETQYF. The CDR3 region has the DNA TGTGCCAGCAGCCGAGCGGGACGAGAGACCCAGTACTTC.

The V gene is TRBV5-1, the J gene TRBJ2-2; D unresolved. CDR3 size: 13 residues. With 2 bases removed from V and 6 bases from J, the gap between germline ends came to 8 bases. Germline CDR1 is SGHRS and CDR2 is YFSETQ. This chain's CDR3 is CASSLDFPGELFF. Here the CDR3 DNA reads TGCGCCAGCAGCTTAGACTTCCCCGGGGAGCTGTTTTTT.

The V and J genes are TRBV6-6 and TRBJ2-7; 9 bases line up with TRBD2. CDR3 size: 14 residues. The germline gives CDR1 MNHNY, CDR2 SVGAGI (reference sequence). V lost 5 bases, J lost 1 base, and 3 bases stayed unmatched. Written as DNA, the CDR3 is TGTGCCAGCAGTCCCCTAGCGGGATCCTACGAGCAGTACTTC. Translating it yields CASSPLAGSYEQYF.

The V call is TRBV29-1, the J call TRBJ2-1; no clear D. Trimming removed 0 bases at V and 10 bases at J, with 13 bases between. CDR1 and CDR2 (germline): SQVTM, ANQGSEA. The CDR3 totals 13 residues. The CDR3 spells CSVEDLWAREQFF. In DNA form, the CDR3 reads TGCAGCGTTGAAGATCTATGGGCCCGCGAGCAGTTCTTC.

The chain joins TRBV7-2 to TRBJ2-1; D not resolved. V lost 5 bases to trimming and J lost 6 bases, with 8 bases between them. The germline V gene has CDR1 SGHTA and CDR2 FQGNSA. CDR3 length equals 12 residues. The CDR3 loop reads CASSQDLNEQFF. The CDR3 nucleotides read TGTGCCAGCAGCCAGGACCTCAATGAGCAGTTCTTC.